The rows below give T cell receptor beta chains drawn from one sample of a study of blood T cell repertoires in COVID-19. Assay used: immunoSEQ multiplex PCR; TCRdb lists only in-frame clones, some missing. The table lists a few hundred thousand clones, around 90% of them singletons. The source material was PBMCs or T cells enriched from blood (not recorded which). The receptor source for this set is a woman in her sixties or seventies in a cohort exposed to, infected with or recovered from COVID-19 (not recorded which). Both conserved end residues are part of each CDR3. The D gene is left open where the match is weak. Clone size is stated in some rows and not others, as once, few, many or a class when expanded.

v_gene,len,d_gene,j_gene,abundance,CDR3aa,CDR3nt
TRBV7-9,15,NA,TRBJ2-5,once,CASSPGLTFQETQYF,TGTGCCAGCAGCCCCGGACTAACATTCCAAGAGACCCAGTACTTC
TRBV7-2,15,TRBD1,TRBJ1-2,NA,CASSPGQGLVYGYTF,TGTGCCAGCAGCCCAGGACAGGGGTTGGTCTATGGCTACACCTTC
TRBV5-1,15,TRBD1,TRBJ1-4,NA,CASSFLGGENEKLFF,TGCGCCAGCAGCTTCCTAGGGGGCGAAAATGAAAAACTGTTTTTT
TRBV27,14,TRBD2,TRBJ2-1,NA,CASTAGGPYNEQFF,TGTGCCAGTACAGCGGGAGGTCCCTACAATGAGCAGTTCTTC
TRBV19,13,TRBD1,TRBJ1-2,NA,CASSPRQGIGYTF,TGTGCCAGTAGCCCTAGACAGGGGATTGGCTACACCTTC
TRBV15,15,TRBD1,TRBJ1-1,NA,CATSSDRTGGTEAFF,TGTGCCACCAGCAGCGACCGGACAGGGGGAACTGAAGCTTTCTTT
TRBV24-1,13,TRBD1,TRBJ1-2,NA,CATSDRTGSGYTF,TGTGCCACCAGTGATAGGACAGGGTCTGGCTACACCTTC
TRBV30,17,NA,TRBJ1-5,NA,CAWTAQGGSQNNQPQHF,TGTGCCTGGACGGCGCAGGGAGGATCTCAGAACAATCAGCCCCAGCATTTT
TRBV7-9,17,NA,TRBJ2-1,NA,CASSSRRERATYNEQFF,TGTGCCAGCAGCAGTAGGAGGGAGCGGGCGACCTACAATGAGCAGTTCTTC
TRBV28,15,TRBD2,TRBJ2-6,few,CASSLSGVGANVLTF,TGTGCCAGCAGTTTAAGCGGGGTCGGGGCCAACGTCCTGACTTTC
TRBV6-5,12,NA,TRBJ2-7,NA,CASSYRQGKQYF,TGTGCCAGCAGTTACAGGCAGGGAAAGCAGTACTTC
TRBV5-4,15,NA,TRBJ2-6,NA,CASSLDRAGANVLTF,TGTGCCAGCAGCTTGGACAGGGCTGGGGCCAACGTCCTGACTTTC
TRBV7-2,15,NA,TRBJ1-2,NA,CASSSKVDSPYGYTF,TGTGCCAGCAGCTCAAAGGTAGACAGTCCATATGGCTACACCTTC
TRBV4-2,15,TRBD2,TRBJ2-7,NA,CASSQEGGGIYEQYF,TGTGCCAGCAGCCAAGAGGGGGGAGGGATCTACGAGCAGTACTTC
TRBV27,15,NA,TRBJ1-6,NA,CASSFYEVPSGPLHF,TGTGCCAGCAGTTTTTATGAAGTTCCCTCGGGACCCCTCCACTTT
TRBV14,13,TRBD1,TRBJ1-1,NA,CASSKGASPEAFF,TGTGCCAGCAGTAAGGGGGCCAGCCCTGAAGCTTTCTTT
TRBV6-2/TRBV6-3,18,TRBD2,TRBJ2-3,NA,CASSQQSGLAVYTDTQYF,TGTGCCAGCAGTCAACAAAGCGGTCTAGCGGTTTACACAGATACGCAGTATTTT
TRBV10-3,14,NA,TRBJ2-7,once,CAINDPIQTYEQYF,TGTGCCATCAATGATCCTATCCAAACCTACGAGCAGTACTTC
TRBV4-1,16,TRBD1,TRBJ1-1,NA,CASSQGTGPINTEAFF,TGCGCCAGCAGCCAAGGGACAGGACCGATAAACACTGAAGCTTTCTTT
TRBV5-1,16,NA,TRBJ2-7,NA,CASSFGPTGEGYEQYF,TGCGCCAGCAGCTTCGGACCGACAGGGGAGGGCTACGAGCAGTACTTC